The 18 T cell receptor beta chains below come from one sample, sequenced in a study of blood T cell repertoires in COVID-19. Measured with immunoSEQ multiplex PCR; TCRdb has only the in-frame clones, and not every one. The data show fewer than 300,000 clones, 70% to 90% seen once. The sample comprised peripheral blood. All receptors derive from a man between 18 and 29 years old with active or convalescent COVID-19.

The CDR3 loop is CASSQVRGGQTDTQYF. CDR3 sequence (DNA): TGTGCCAGCAGCCAAGTTCGGGGGGGGCAGACAGATACGCAGTATTTT. The chain links TRBV4-2 to TRBJ2-3, with 8 bases matching TRBD2. CDR3 length equals 16 residues. With V trimmed by 1 base and J by 3 bases, 6 bases remained unmatched. CDR1 and CDR2 from the germline V gene are LGHNA and YNFKEQ.

The chain employs TRBV14 and TRBJ1-1; D unresolved. Trimming cost V 0 bases and J 4 bases, with 15 bases left between them. Germline loops: CDR1 SGHDN, CDR2 FVKESK. The CDR3 has 16 residues. Here the CDR3 reads CASSQDRPGGSTEAFF. The DNA for the CDR3 is TGTGCCAGCAGCCAAGATCGTCCAGGAGGTAGCACTGAAGCTTTCTTT.

The chain couples TRBV6-5 to TRBJ1-5; D perhaps matches TRBD1 (5 bases). This CDR3 region has 14 residues. The V and J ends lost 3 bases and 2 bases respectively, with 8 bases between them. CDR1 and CDR2 from the germline V gene are MNHEY and SVGAGI. DNA of the CDR3: TGTGCCAGCAGTTATCAACAGGGCAATCAGCCCCAGCATTTT. It specifies CASSYQQGNQPQHF.

The chain couples TRBV6-1 to TRBJ2-4, with D possibly TRBD2 on 5 matching bases. The V end lost 0 bases, the J end lost 9 bases, and 12 bases lay between the germline ends. CDR3 size: 14 residues. Germline loops: CDR1 MNHNS, CDR2 SASEGT. The CDR3 sequence is CASSEALEVAIQYF. Here the CDR3 DNA reads TGTGCCAGCAGTGAAGCGCTGGAGGTTGCCATTCAGTACTTC.

This chain connects TRBV20-1 to TRBJ2-5; 7 bases match TRBD2. Losses at the gene ends were 3 bases for V and 3 bases for J; bases not matched to a gene: 13. Germline V gives CDR1 DFQATT, CDR2 SNEGSKA (reference sequence). The CDR3 runs to 16 residues. The CDR3 spells CSASRGGGGDKETQYF. The DNA for the CDR3 is TGCAGTGCTAGTCGGGGCGGCGGGGGAGACAAAGAGACCCAGTACTTC.

This chain links TRBV6-5 with TRBJ2-7; a weak D match, TRBD2 (7 bases). The CDR3 runs to 15 residues. The V end lost 5 bases, the J end lost 7 bases, and 21 bases lay between the germline ends. Germline V gene lookup returns CDR1 MNHEY and CDR2 SVGAGI. DNA of the CDR3: TGTGCCAGCAGTCCCCCTACGGGGGGCTCGTTGGAGCAGTACTTC. This codes for CASSPPTGGSLEQYF.

V is TRBV15 and J is TRBJ1-6; D is uncertain. CDR3 length equals 12 residues. Germline CDR1 reads LNHNV; CDR2 reads YYDKDF (reference sequence). Between the trimmed V and J ends, which lost 1 base and 9 bases, there was a span of 4 bases. The CDR3 here is CATSRVSSPLHF. The CDR3 DNA reads as TGTGCCACCAGCAGAGTCAGTTCACCCCTCCACTTT.

This chain's CDR3 is CASSEISGGTDTQYF. In DNA, the CDR3 is TGTGCCAGCAGCGAAATTAGCGGGGGAACAGATACGCAGTATTTT. The J gene is TRBJ2-3, the V gene TRBV3-1 (or the pseudogene TRBV3-2); 9 bases are a match to TRBD2. CDR3 length equals 15 residues. CDR1 and CDR2 from the germline V gene are LGHDT and YNNKEL (reference sequence). With 5 bases clipped from V and 3 bases from J, the junction kept 6 bases outside the gene matches.

The CDR3 sequence: CAISESSVGDTQYF. CDR3 bases: TGTGCCATCAGTGAGTCGAGTGTTGGAGATACGCAGTATTTT. V gene TRBV10-3 combines with J gene TRBJ2-3, with D uncertain. Germline V CDR1 and CDR2: ENHRY, SYGVKD. The CDR3 length is 14 residues. V lost 0 bases to trimming and J lost 5 bases, with 9 bases between them.

The V and J genes are TRBV19 and TRBJ2-7; 8 bases are shared with TRBD2. Germline CDR1 and CDR2: LNHDA and SQIVND (reference sequence). This CDR3 has 14 residues. V shed 4 bases, J shed 5 bases, and the junction held 7 bases outside the gene matches. In DNA form, the CDR3 reads TGTGCCAGTAGTACACCGGGACTAGTAAACGAGCAGTACTTC. Translating it yields CASSTPGLVNEQYF.

The chain recombines TRBV5-1 with TRBJ1-2; 11 nucleotides agree with TRBD1. Germline-derived CDR1 and CDR2 are SGHRS and YFSETQ. After removal of 4 bases from V and 7 bases from J, the junction contained 6 bases not matched to a gene. This CDR3 region has 14 residues. This CDR3 is CASSRGTGGVGYTF. CDR3 nucleotide sequence: TGCGCCAGCAGCAGGGGGACAGGGGGTGTTGGCTACACCTTC. Variable domain in full (rest from reference TRBV5-1 and TRBJ1-2): KAGVTQTPRYLIKTRGQQVTLSCSPISGHRSVSWYQQTPGQGLQFLFEYFSETQRNKGNFPGRFSGRQFSNSRSEMNVSTLELGDSALYLCASSRGTGGVGYTFGSGTRLTVV.

This chain links TRBV20-1 with TRBJ2-5, with D possibly TRBD1 on 6 matching bases. Germline CDR1 reads DFQATT; CDR2 reads SNEGSKA (reference sequence). Trimming shortened V by 3 bases and J by 0 bases, and 14 bases separated the two germline ends. This CDR3 spans 15 amino acids. For the CDR3, the DNA is TGCAGTGCTAGTAAACAGGGATGGAACCAAGAGACCCAGTACTTC. It is translated as CSASKQGWNQETQYF.

CDR3 DNA: TGTGCCAGCAGCCTAAGACAGGGCGGAGCCGGGGAGCTGTTTTTT. Protein: CASSLRQGGAGELFF. This rearrangement joins TRBV14 to TRBJ2-2; TRBD1 matches at 7 bases. CDR1 is SGHDN, CDR2 FVKESK, per germline. The CDR3 covers 15 residues. J gave up 6 bases and V 4 bases, and 8 bases lay outside the gene matches.

This chain connects TRBV28 to TRBJ1-2; no clear D. CDR1 and CDR2 from the germline V gene are MDHEN and SYDVKM. Between the trimmed V and J ends, which lost 3 bases and 2 bases, there was a span of 13 bases. This CDR3 spans 15 amino acids. CDR3 in DNA: TGTGCCAGCAGTTTTCTTGGTTCTAGAAACTATGGCTACACCTTC. As protein: CASSFLGSRNYGYTF.

V and J are TRBV12-5 and TRBJ1-5, with 10 bases aligning to TRBD1. V dropped 0 bases and J dropped 3; count of bases not matched to a gene: 8. Germline V gives CDR1 LGHNT, CDR2 FRNRAP. The CDR3 is 18 residues long. Written as DNA, the CDR3 is TGTGCTAGTGGTTTGGTATTGCGACAGGGGGCCAACAATCAGCCCCAGCATTTT. This translates into CASGLVLRQGANNQPQHF.

This chain connects TRBV15 to TRBJ1-5; a weak D match, TRBD1 (5 bases). CDR1 and CDR2 (germline): LNHNV, YYDKDF (reference sequence). The CDR3 runs 16 residues. V was clipped by 0 bases and J by 6 bases, with 15 bases between them. CDR3 in DNA: TGTGCCACCAGCAGAGAGGGCGGGACCCTACTTCAGCCCCAGCATTTT. Protein: CATSREGGTLLQPQHF.

This chain links TRBV6-2 or TRBV6-3 with TRBJ2-3; 11 bases agree with TRBD2. CDR1 MNHEY and CDR2 SVGEGT come from the germline V gene. V gave up 5 bases and J gave up 4 bases; unmatched junction bases: 8. CDR3 size: 16 residues. The CDR3 reads CASSQLAGDGSDTQYF. The CDR3 DNA is TGTGCCAGCAGTCAACTAGCGGGGGATGGGTCAGATACGCAGTATTTT.

The gene calls are TRBV13 and TRBJ1-3, with D uncertain. Deletions cut 4 bases from V and 0 bases from J, with 10 bases between. Germline lookup yields CDR1 PRHDT and CDR2 FYEKMQ (reference sequence). The length of the CDR3 is 15 residues. The CDR3 loop reads CASSSKTVSGNTIYF. The CDR3 nucleotides are TGTGCCAGCAGCTCCAAAACAGTCTCTGGAAACACCATATATTTT. The full variable domain, its missing parts supplied by reference TRBV13 and TRBJ1-3, is AAGVIQSPRHLIKEKRETATLKCYPIPRHDTVYWYQQGPGQDPQFLISFYEKMQSDKGSIPDRFSAQQFSDYHSELNMSSLELGDSALYFCASSSKTVSGNTIYFGEGSWLTVV.